The 8 T cell receptor beta chains below come from one sample, sequenced in a study of CD8 T cells in ankylosing spondylitis. TCRdb reanalysed the 5' RACE reads using MiXCR and keeps one entry per CDR3 protein. The table lists under 450,000 distinct CDR3 sequences, roughly 20% of them singletons. The material sequenced was blood, either unsorted or a sorted T cell fraction (not recorded which). Receptors were obtained from a male donor with ankylosing spondylitis or in good health (not recorded which).

The rearrangement uses TRBV3-1 and TRBJ2-1, with 13 bases aligning to TRBD2. Germline loops: CDR1 LGHDT, CDR2 YNNKEL (reference sequence). Trimming removed 2 bases from V and 2 bases from J; junction bases left unmatched: 6. This CDR3 comprises 18 residues. CDR3 coding DNA: TGTGCCAGCAGCCAAAACCCACTAGCGGGGGGGGCCTACAATGAGCAGTTCTTC. This codes for CASSQNPLAGGAYNEQFF.

V is TRBV3-1 and J is TRBJ2-1; D possibly corresponds to TRBD2 (5 bases). The CDR3 spans 17 residues. Germline V gene lookup returns CDR1 LGHDT and CDR2 YNNKEL (reference sequence). V was shortened by 1 base and J by 0 bases, with 13 bases between the two germline ends. The CDR3 is CASSQVSAVSSYNEQFF. CDR3 in DNA: TGTGCCAGCAGCCAAGTCTCAGCGGTAAGCTCCTACAATGAGCAGTTCTTC.

This clonotype showed up just a few times. The rearrangement uses TRBV2 and TRBJ2-7, with unresolved D. This CDR3 spans 13 amino acids. V was shortened by 9 bases and J by 0 bases, with 12 bases between the two germline ends. CDR1 SNHLY and CDR2 FYNNEI come from the germline V gene. The CDR3 DNA is TGTGCCAGTGCCTACAGTTACTCCTACGAGCAGTACTTC. Translating it yields CASAYSYSYEQYF.

This clonotype came up a few times. The rearrangement joins TRBV2 to TRBJ2-2; D possibly corresponds to TRBD2 (5 bases). Trimming took off 6 bases at V and 0 bases at J, with 11 bases between the two ends. The CDR3 is 15 amino acids. CDR1 and CDR2 from the germline V gene are SNHLY and FYNNEI. Here the CDR3 reads CASSPGVTNTGELFF. For the CDR3, the DNA is TGTGCCAGCAGCCCCGGGGTGACGAACACCGGGGAGCTGTTTTTT.

The chain joins TRBV12-3 or TRBV12-4 to TRBJ2-1, with D possibly being TRBD2 (6 bases). The length of the CDR3 is 15 residues. The V and J ends lost 6 bases and 10 bases respectively, with 22 bases between them. Here the CDR3 reads CASSLGGTPGGEQFF. The DNA of the CDR3 is TGTGCCAGCAGCCTTGGCGGGACTCCGGGTGGAGAGCAGTTCTTC.

Only a few counts were recorded for this clonotype. The CDR3 spells CASRSPGQHNEKLFF. CDR3 sequence (DNA): TGTGCCAGCAGGTCCCCGGGGCAACATAATGAAAAACTGTTTTTT. The rearrangement links TRBV5-5 to TRBJ1-4; D perhaps matches TRBD1 (5 bases). The CDR3 covers 15 residues. The germline V gene encodes CDR1 SGHKS and CDR2 YYEKEE (reference sequence). V was cut by 5 bases and J by 4 bases, with 15 bases left in between. Looking up the rest from reference TRBV5-5 and TRBJ1-4 gives the full variable domain: DAGVTQSPTHLIKTRGQQVTLRCSPISGHKSVSWYQQVLGQGPQFIFQYYEKEERGRGNFPDRFSARQFPNYSSELNVNALLLGDSALYLCASRSPGQHNEKLFFGSGTQLSVL.

The chain recombines TRBV29-1 with TRBJ2-2; 8 bases line up with TRBD1. V shed 7 bases, J shed 5 bases, and the junction held 6 bases outside the gene matches. The CDR3 has 13 residues. Per germline, CDR1 SQVTM and CDR2 ANQGSEA. The CDR3 DNA follows: TGCAGCGCCGACAGGGGTGATACCGGGGAGCTGTTTTTT. This encodes CSADRGDTGELFF.

The chain joins TRBV12-3 or TRBV12-4 to TRBJ2-2; no clear D gene. The CDR3 has 12 residues. V shed 4 bases and J shed 7 bases, with 7 bases lying between them. CDR3 DNA sequence: TGTGCCAGCAGTTCTATCGACGGGGAGCTGTTTTTT. Its protein is CASSSIDGELFF.